What follows is one T cell receptor (beta chain) and its context. Its antigen remains unidentified. The length of the CDR3 is 13 residues. V dropped 3 bases and J dropped 7; count of bases not matched to a gene: 5. Per the germline V gene, CDR1 is PRHDT and CDR2 is FYEKMQ (reference sequence). These data originate in a study of a mutant IDH1 vaccine in newly diagnosed glioma. Study-wide background: Treated patients comprised approximately 60% males and around 40% females, mean age around 40 years. Earlier treatment was radiotherapy, temozolomide, or both, with most getting both.

Libraries were prepared by immunoSEQ multiplex PCR; TCRdb keeps only in-frame clonotypes and omits some of them. This table has roughly 50,000 clones, 70% to 85% appearing once. The time point was: week 47, end of study. Every vaccination contained 300 ug of the mutant IDH1 20-mer peptide and was paired with topical imiquimod. This TCR was recovered from a middle-aged woman with glioma. Some clones in this sample may be carry-over from other donors' samples. The specimen comprised PBMCs, sampled from a glioma patient whose treatment included an IDH1 peptide vaccine. The V and J genes are TRBV13 and TRBJ1-2; 7 positions match TRBD1. In DNA form, the CDR3 reads TGTGCCAGCAGCTTGGACAGGAAGCCTGGCTACACCTTC. This gives the protein CASSLDRKPGYTF.